A single sample gave rise to the 27 T cell receptor beta chains below, sequenced in a study of blood T cell repertoires in COVID-19. Generated by immunoSEQ multiplex PCR, the TCRdb table keeps only in-frame clones and is missing some. The repertoire holds roughly 410,000 clones, around 91% seen once, with approximately 1.5% in the top ten. Sample: peripheral blood. These receptors originate from a middle-aged woman with COVID-19, enrolled during active disease.

The CDR3 loop reads CACTQQWANSGNTIYF. CDR3 bases: TGTGCCTGTACTCAGCAGTGGGCTAACTCTGGAAACACCATATATTTT. The chain combines TRBV30 with TRBJ1-3; D gene ambiguous. The CDR3 runs 16 residues. Germline V gene data show CDR1 as GTSNPN and CDR2 as SVGIG (reference sequence). V was trimmed by 6 bases and J by 0 bases, leaving 18 bases between them.

The chain uses TRBV6-1 and TRBJ1-5, with 7 nucleotides matching TRBD1. V dropped 0 bases and J dropped 4; count of bases not matched to a gene: 3. The CDR3 covers 15 residues. CDR1 is MNHNS, CDR2 SASEGT, per germline. Here the CDR3 reads CASSEAGQTNQPQHF. CDR3 DNA: TGTGCCAGCAGTGAAGCGGGACAGACTAATCAGCCCCAGCATTTT.

The chain combines TRBV29-1 with TRBJ1-2, with a tentative D call TRBD1 (5 bases). CDR3 size: 11 residues. Germline CDR1 reads SQVTM; CDR2 reads ANQGSEA. The ends were cut back, 7 bases at V and 7 bases at J, with 13 bases in the middle. DNA of the CDR3: TGCAGCGCCCCAGGGCGGGGTGGCTACACCTTC. This translates into CSAPGRGGYTF. Based on the CDR3 plus reference TRBV29-1 and TRBJ1-2, the full variable domain is SAVISQKPSRDICQRGTSLTIQCQVDSQVTMMFWYRQQPGQSLTLIATANQGSEATYESGFVIDKFPISRPNLTFSTLTVSNMSPEDSSIYLCSAPGRGGYTFGSGTRLTVV.

V usage is TRBV5-6 and J usage is TRBJ1-1; D may be TRBD1 (5 bases). CDR3 length: 11 amino acids. V lost 4 bases, J lost 5 bases, and 6 bases lay in between. From germline, CDR1 is SGHDT and CDR2 YYEEEE. The CDR3 here is CASSGGTEAFF. For the CDR3, the DNA is TGTGCCAGCAGCGGGGGGACTGAAGCTTTCTTT.

This clone was counted a single time. The chain is built from TRBV5-1 and TRBJ2-7; 8 nucleotides agree with TRBD2. The CDR3 spans 15 residues. V lost 4 bases, J lost 1 base, and 7 bases stayed unmatched. CDR1 and CDR2 from the germline V gene are SGHRS and YFSETQ. CDR3 in DNA: TGCGCCAGCAGCCCGGGGGGGACACTTTCCTACGAGCAGTACTTC. It translates to CASSPGGTLSYEQYF.

V usage is TRBV20-1 and J usage is TRBJ2-7, with 10 bases that match TRBD2. CDR3 length equals 15 residues. Germline CDR1 DFQATT, CDR2 SNEGSKA (reference sequence). The V segment lost 3 bases and the J segment 6 bases; nucleotides outside the gene matches: 11. The CDR3 loop reads CSASARVAGGGEQYF. Written as DNA, the CDR3 is TGCAGTGCTAGTGCCCGCGTAGCGGGAGGTGGCGAGCAGTACTTC.

The chain has TRBV21-1 and TRBJ1-2; the table gives TRBD1 as D, unverified against the DNA. TRBV21-1 is noted as a pseudogene. The CDR3 is 19 residues long. The CDR3 here is CASSKGIRTGGFCNYGYTF. DNA of the CDR3: TGTGCCAGCAGCAAAGGTATAAGGACAGGGGGCTTTTGTAACTATGGCTACACCTTC.

CDR3 in DNA: TGTGCCAGCAGCCCCCGACTAGGTCGGAATGAGCAGTTCTTC. Amino acid sequence: CASSPRLGRNEQFF. This sequence joins TRBV7-2 and TRBJ2-1, with D maybe TRBD2 (6 bases). With 5 bases removed from V and 7 bases from J, the gap between germline ends came to 15 bases. The CDR3 has 14 amino acids. Germline lookup yields CDR1 SGHTA and CDR2 FQGNSA.

The J gene is TRBJ1-5, the V gene TRBV18, with 8 bases identical to TRBD1. With V trimmed by 3 bases and J by 2 bases, 9 bases remained unmatched. The CDR3 runs to 17 residues. Germline V gene sequence: CDR1 KGHSH, CDR2 LQKENI. CDR3 protein: CASSPVIGTGGNQPQHF. DNA of the CDR3: TGTGCCAGCTCACCGGTGATAGGGACAGGAGGCAATCAGCCCCAGCATTTT.

In its sample, this clone was seen a few times. V and J are TRBV28 and TRBJ1-1; TRBD1 might be the D (6 bases). V was cut by 6 bases and J by 3 bases, with 11 bases left in between. Germline CDR1 reads MDHEN; CDR2 reads SYDVKM. The CDR3 has 13 amino acids. The CDR3 reads CASSGTPYTEAFF. Here the CDR3 DNA reads TGTGCCAGCAGCGGGACACCGTACACTGAAGCTTTCTTT.

The CDR3 coding sequence is TGTGCCAGCAGCTCCGGGACAGGAGACCCTAATCAGCCCCAGCATTTT. Translated, it gives CASSSGTGDPNQPQHF. This chain links TRBV7-9 with TRBJ1-5; TRBD1 agrees at 8 bases. CDR3 size: 16 residues. Germline CDR1 SEHNR, CDR2 FQNEAQ (reference sequence). J lost 4 bases, V lost 4 bases, and 9 bases had no gene match.

The CDR3 sequence: CASSLPHGYRLGYTF. CDR3 nucleotides: TGTGCCAGCAGTTTACCCCACGGGTACCGGCTAGGCTACACCTTC. This rearrangement joins TRBV28 to TRBJ1-2; D unresolved. The CDR3 covers 15 residues. Trimming took 2 bases from V and 8 from J, leaving 18 bases between them. CDR1 MDHEN and CDR2 SYDVKM come from the germline V gene.

In DNA form, the CDR3 reads TGTGCCAGCAGCGTAGCGCCCACGCTCGAGGGCTACACCTTC. It specifies CASSVAPTLEGYTF. The chain is built from TRBV9 and TRBJ1-2; no clear D gene. This CDR3 region has 14 residues. Germline lookup yields CDR1 SGDLS and CDR2 YYNGEE. Trimming removed 0 bases from V and 8 bases from J, with 14 bases in between.

This rearrangement joins TRBV4-3 to TRBJ1-2; 7 bases match TRBD1. The CDR3 spans 15 residues. The J segment lost 5 bases and the V segment lost 0 bases, leaving 6 bases of the junction unmatched. Per the germline V gene, CDR1 is LGHNA and CDR2 is YSLEER. CDR3 region: CASSQDRTGLYGYTF. The CDR3 bases are TGCGCCAGCAGCCAAGATAGGACAGGCTTATATGGCTACACCTTC.

The V gene is TRBV7-9, the J gene TRBJ1-2; a possible D gene is TRBD1 (5 bases). The germline V gene has CDR1 SEHNR and CDR2 FQNEAQ (reference sequence). This CDR3 contains 14 residues. V was trimmed by 5 bases and J by 4 bases, leaving 14 bases between them. The CDR3 sequence: CASSARPGGYGYTF. The DNA of the CDR3 is TGTGCCAGCAGCGCCAGACCCGGGGGCTATGGCTACACCTTC.

This clone has just a few counts. The rearrangement joins TRBV4-3 to TRBJ2-3; the match to TRBD1 covers 9 bases. V trimming: 0 bases; J trimming: 0 bases; junction bases outside the gene matches: 7. The CDR3 loop spans 18 amino acids. Germline CDR1 and CDR2: LGHNA and YSLEER. CDR3 in amino acids: CASSQEGGTGLSTDTQYF. In nucleotides, the CDR3 is TGCGCCAGCAGCCAAGAAGGCGGGACAGGGTTAAGCACAGATACGCAGTATTTT.

The chain uses TRBV9 and TRBJ1-2; no clear D. V lost 1 base and J 1 base, leaving 8 bases between the germline ends. Germline V gene lookup returns CDR1 SGDLS and CDR2 YYNGEE. This CDR3 region has 14 residues. CDR3 amino acids: CASSVWAVNYGYTF. DNA of the CDR3: TGTGCCAGCAGCGTATGGGCCGTTAACTATGGCTACACCTTC. Looking up the rest from reference TRBV9 and TRBJ1-2 gives the full variable domain: DSGVTQTPKHLITATGQRVTLRCSPRSGDLSVYWYQQSLDQGLQFLIQYYNGEERAKGNILERFSAQQFPDLHSELNLSSLELGDSALYFCASSVWAVNYGYTFGSGTRLTVV.

The count of this clone is one. J is TRBJ2-2 and V is TRBV7-6; 8 positions match TRBD2. The V gene's germline CDR1 is SGHVS and CDR2 FNYEAQ. Losses at the gene ends were 1 base for V and 7 bases for J; bases not matched to a gene: 5. The CDR3 loop spans 15 amino acids. The CDR3 spells CASSLGGGQGGELFF. CDR3 in DNA: TGTGCCAGCAGCTTAGGCGGGGGGCAAGGCGGGGAGCTGTTTTTT.

This rearrangement joins TRBV18 to TRBJ2-7; 11 nucleotides align to TRBD2. The germline V gene has CDR1 KGHSH and CDR2 LQKENI. The CDR3 length is 20 residues. Unmatched junction bases numbered 19, after V lost 6 bases and J lost 0 bases. Written as DNA, the CDR3 is TGTGCCAGCTCGCCGAGAAACTCCGGGACTAGCGGTACCCGCTCCTACGAGCAGTACTTC. This sequence encodes CASSPRNSGTSGTRSYEQYF.

The chain links TRBV2 to TRBJ1-6; D is unclear. V shed 2 bases and J shed 7 bases, with 6 bases lying between them. Germline V gene data show CDR1 as SNHLY and CDR2 as FYNNEI. The CDR3 is made up of 13 amino acids. This chain's CDR3 is CASSEQINSPLHF. The DNA for the CDR3 is TGTGCCAGCAGTGAACAGATCAATTCACCCCTCCACTTT.

This clone has only one observation. V gene TRBV6-1 combines with J gene TRBJ1-2, with D unclear. Trimming cost V 1 base and J 5 bases, with 11 bases left between them. The V gene's germline CDR1 is MNHNS and CDR2 SASEGT. CDR3 length: 14 amino acids. CDR3 coding DNA: TGTGCCAGCAGTGAAGGACCCCGGAGGTATGGCTACACCTTC. Its protein is CASSEGPRRYGYTF.

This clone was detected once. In DNA, the CDR3 is TGTGCCAGCGGCCGGGACTTAAACAGGGGTGGCTACACCTTC. Protein sequence: CASGRDLNRGGYTF. The V call is TRBV2, the J call TRBJ1-2; 7 bases are shared with TRBD1. The ends lost 8 bases at V and 7 bases at J; junction bases unmatched: 13. This CDR3 is built from 14 residues. Germline V gene sequence: CDR1 SNHLY, CDR2 FYNNEI.

The V call is TRBV9, the J call TRBJ2-7, with TRBD2 matching over 7 bases. The CDR3 is 14 residues long. J lost 2 bases, V lost 2 bases, and 4 bases had no gene match. From germline, CDR1 is SGDLS and CDR2 YYNGEE. The CDR3 nucleotides read TGTGCCAGCAGCGTTGGCGGGGGAACCTACGAGCAGTACTTC. It translates to CASSVGGGTYEQYF.

This clone has just one count. This chain joins TRBV3-1 (or the pseudogene TRBV3-2) and TRBJ1-6; possibly TRBD1 for D (5 bases). The germline V and J ends were trimmed by 6 bases and 2 bases, with 17 bases remaining between them. The V gene's germline CDR1 is LGHDT and CDR2 YNNKEL (reference sequence). CDR3 length: 17 amino acids. This CDR3 is CASRQTQGVPYNSPLHF. The CDR3 nucleotides read TGTGCCAGCAGACAAACTCAGGGTGTCCCCTATAATTCACCCCTCCACTTT.

The chain is built from TRBV19 and TRBJ2-7; D is perhaps TRBD1 (5 bases). This CDR3 has 16 amino acids. The germline V and J ends were trimmed by 3 bases and 4 bases, with 19 bases remaining between them. CDR1 and CDR2 from the germline V gene are LNHDA and SQIVND (reference sequence). The CDR3 loop reads CASSIWTSPREYEQYF. As DNA, the CDR3 is TGTGCCAGTAGTATTTGGACAAGTCCCAGAGAGTACGAGCAGTACTTC.

CDR3 sequence (DNA): TGTGCCAGCAGCCTCGCCGGGACTAGCGAGTACAATGAGCAGTTCTTC. Translated, it gives CASSLAGTSEYNEQFF. V usage is TRBV7-3 and J usage is TRBJ2-1; 10 nucleotides align to TRBD2. The length of the CDR3 is 16 residues. The germline gives CDR1 SGHTA, CDR2 FQGTGA. Unmatched junction bases numbered 8, after V lost 5 bases and J lost 4 bases.

The gene calls are TRBV7-2 and TRBJ2-5; D may be TRBD1 (6 bases). V gave up 3 bases and J gave up 1 base, with 9 bases separating them. This CDR3 comprises 14 residues. Per germline, CDR1 SGHTA and CDR2 FQGNSA. The CDR3 loop is CASSFTGRQETQYF. DNA for the CDR3: TGTGCCAGCAGCTTTACAGGGCGCCAAGAGACCCAGTACTTC.